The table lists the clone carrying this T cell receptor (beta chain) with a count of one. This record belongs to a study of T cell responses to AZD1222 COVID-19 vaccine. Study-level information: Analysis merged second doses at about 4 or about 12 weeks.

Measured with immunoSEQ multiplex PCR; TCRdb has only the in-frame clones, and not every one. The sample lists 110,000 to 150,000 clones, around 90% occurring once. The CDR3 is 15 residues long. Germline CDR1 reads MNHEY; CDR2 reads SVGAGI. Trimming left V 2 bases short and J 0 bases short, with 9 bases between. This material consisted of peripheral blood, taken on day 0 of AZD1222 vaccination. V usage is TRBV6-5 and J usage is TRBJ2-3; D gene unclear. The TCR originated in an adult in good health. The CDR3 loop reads CASSYLTTSTDTQYF. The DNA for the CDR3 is TGTGCCAGCAGTTACCTGACAACTAGCACAGATACGCAGTATTTT.